This TCR beta chain was sequenced in a study of molecular identifiers for immune sequencing clone quantification. Study outcomes and limitations: Clones carrying above 20 RNA copies accounted for over 99% of effector molecules, under 1% in naive cells.

RNA fractions of 10%, 30% or 50% and about 18,000 to 1,000,000 sorted cells were the source of naive CD8 libraries. Using a CD8+CD4-CCR7+CD45RA+ phenotype, naive CD8 T cells were sorted. As regards this clonotype: Its antigen is undetermined.

J was trimmed by 8 bases and V by 4 bases; bases with no gene match: 8. Germline CDR1 and CDR2: MGHRA and YSYEKL. This CDR3 spans 15 amino acids. Bulk TCR libraries used previously described methods and listed TCR primers. TCRdb ran MiXCR on the PCR reads and lists one entry per CDR3 protein. Of 400,000 to 600,000 distinct CDR3 sequences in the sample, roughly 24% were seen once. Sample: naive CD8+ T cells from blood, with Jurkat cell RNA spiked in. Subset described: FACS-sorted CD8+CD4-CCR7+CD45RA+ naive T cells. The source of this sequence is a human donor in good health. Some libraries in this study had Jurkat cell RNA spiked in. The V and J genes are TRBV4-1 and TRBJ2-1; 10 bases agree with TRBD1. The CDR3, as DNA: TGCGCCAGCAGCCGCCGGGACAGGGGCTTGGATGAGCAGTTCTTC. It is translated as CASSRRDRGLDEQFF.